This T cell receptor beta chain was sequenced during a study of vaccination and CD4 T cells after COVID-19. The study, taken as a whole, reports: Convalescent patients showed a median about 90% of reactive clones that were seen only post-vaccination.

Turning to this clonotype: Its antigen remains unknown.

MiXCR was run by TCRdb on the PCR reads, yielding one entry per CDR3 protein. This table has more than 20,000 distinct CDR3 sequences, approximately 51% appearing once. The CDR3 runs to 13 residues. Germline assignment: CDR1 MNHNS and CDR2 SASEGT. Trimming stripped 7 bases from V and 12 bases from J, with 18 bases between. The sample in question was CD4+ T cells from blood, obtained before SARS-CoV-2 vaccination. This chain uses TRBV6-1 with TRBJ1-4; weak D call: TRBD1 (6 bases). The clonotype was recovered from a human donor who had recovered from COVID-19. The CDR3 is CASMVGGAWELFF. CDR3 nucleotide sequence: TGTGCCAGCATGGTGGGGGGGGCCTGGGAACTGTTTTTT.